The present entry profiles one T cell receptor beta chain with its context. The entry originates in a study of blood T cell repertoires in COVID-19. The wider study: Samples representing acute and convalescent COVID-19 were sourced from the United States, Italy and Spain. The cDNA or gDNA used as material had been derived from T cells, B-cell-depleted T cells, or PBMCs.

Original handling: Using reference gene primer amplification, nucleated cell counts were estimated. Sequencing used immunoSEQ multiplex PCR; TCRdb keeps in-frame clones, though not all of them. V and J calls plus clone size are reproduced from that table; the DNA served to infer D and trimming. The table lists about 200,000 clones, 85% to 90% of them singletons, with 5% to 6.5% in the top ten. The J segment lost 5 bases and the V segment lost 7 bases, leaving 2 bases of the junction unmatched. Germline V gene data show CDR1 as SGHRS and CDR2 as YFSETQ. This CDR3 is 13 amino acids long. The chain combines TRBV5-1 with TRBJ2-2; 10 nucleotides line up with TRBD1. This TCR came from a man in his forties with active or convalescent COVID-19. The source material was peripheral blood. The CDR3 here is CASGTGETGELFF. The CDR3 DNA reads as TGCGCCAGCGGGACAGGGGAAACCGGGGAGCTGTTTTTT. The full variable domain, in which reference TRBV5-1 and TRBJ2-2 provide the parts outside the CDR3, is KAGVTQTPRYLIKTRGQQVTLSCSPISGHRSVSWYQQTPGQGLQFLFEYFSETQRNKGNFPGRFSGRQFSNSRSEMNVSTLELGDSALYLCASGTGETGELFFGEGSRLTVL.